This T cell receptor beta chain was sequenced in a study of T cells in Graves' hyperthyroidism and ophthalmopathy. Study-wide findings and caveats: Most clonotypes expanded in the thyroid (above 0.001) were also present in blood.

Amplification of TCR beta CDR3 regions used RNA as the template. With the HTBI primer set, the TCR CDR3 went through a first round of RT-PCR. TCRdb analysed the multiplex PCR reads with MiXCR anew, one entry per CDR3 protein. The sample lists over 500,000 distinct CDR3 sequences, 11% to 15% occurring once. Per the germline V gene, CDR1 is SGHRS and CDR2 is YFSETQ. This CDR3 has 15 amino acids. This clonotype has at least ten counts. The antigen is unknown. One end of the junction does not line up with germline, which may come from a read error. The sequence was obtained from a woman aged 40 to 50 with Graves' hyperthyroidism. Sequences were obtained from blood. This chain connects TRBV5-1 to TRBJ1-4; D remains unclear. The CDR3 DNA sequence: TGCGCCAGCAGCTTCGGTTCTGGAATGAATGGAAAACTGTTTTTT. Translating it yields CASSFGSGMNGKLFF.